Listed here are 25 T cell receptor beta chains from one sample, sequenced in a study of T cell responses to AZD1222 COVID-19 vaccine. Some clones are missing from TCRdb's copy, which holds only in-frame ones; the method was immunoSEQ multiplex PCR. Of 130,000 to 150,000 clones in the sample, about 91% were seen once. Sequencing used peripheral blood, obtained on day 0 of MenACWY control vaccination. All receptors derive from an adult in good health.

This chain uses TRBV13 with TRBJ2-1, with 9 bases lining up with TRBD2. The CDR3 is 16 amino acids. Germline V gives CDR1 PRHDT, CDR2 FYEKMQ (reference sequence). The J segment lost 6 bases and the V segment lost 5 bases, leaving 11 bases of the junction unmatched. CDR3 coding DNA: TGTGCCAGCAGCCAGCCCATGGCTAGCGGGGTCAATGAGCAGTTCTTC. It yields the protein CASSQPMASGVNEQFF.

The chain carries TRBV9 and TRBJ2-2; D is possibly TRBD1 (6 bases). The CDR3 runs to 16 residues. V was clipped by 3 bases and J by 6 bases, with 18 bases between them. Germline V gives CDR1 SGDLS, CDR2 YYNGEE. Here the CDR3 reads CASSARTARRPGELFF. Here the CDR3 DNA reads TGTGCCAGCAGCGCACGGACAGCCAGACGGCCCGGGGAGCTGTTTTTT.

The chain is built from TRBV4-3 and TRBJ2-7; TRBD1 agrees at 8 bases. J lost 1 base, V lost 0 bases, and 8 bases had no gene match. This CDR3 contains 17 residues. Germline assignment: CDR1 LGHNA and CDR2 YSLEER. CDR3 in DNA: TGCGCCAGCAGCCAAGATAGCGACAGGGGCCTATCCTACGAGCAGTACTTC. Residues: CASSQDSDRGLSYEQYF.

CDR3 protein: CASSGGTNEKLFF. Here the CDR3 DNA reads TGTGCCAGTTCAGGGGGAACTAATGAAAAACTGTTTTTT. The V gene is TRBV10-3, the J gene TRBJ1-4; 7 bases align to TRBD1. Per germline, CDR1 ENHRY and CDR2 SYGVKD. This CDR3 has 13 residues. V dropped 10 bases and J dropped 1; count of bases not matched to a gene: 3.

This clone was detected a few times. V usage is TRBV15 and J usage is TRBJ2-3; maybe TRBD2 (6 bases). The CDR3 extends over 16 amino acids. V was shortened by 2 bases and J by 4 bases, with 16 bases between the two germline ends. Germline V CDR1 and CDR2: LNHNV, YYDKDF (reference sequence). As DNA, the CDR3 is TGTGCCACCAGCAGACGTAGCTTGGGGGGATCAGATACGCAGTATTTT. It yields the protein CATSRRSLGGSDTQYF.

The chain has TRBV19 and TRBJ1-4; 8 bases line up with TRBD1. Germline assignment: CDR1 LNHDA and CDR2 SQIVND (reference sequence). This CDR3 is built from 22 residues. CDR3 nucleotide sequence: TGTACCCCCATAACTAGGAGGCAGGGGGCTGACCGTACGGGCGCAACTAATGAAAAACTGTTTTTT. Protein: CTPITRRQGADRTGATNEKLFF.

This chain uses TRBV2 with TRBJ1-5; D may be TRBD1 (6 bases). The germline V and J ends were trimmed by 6 bases and 6 bases, with 21 bases remaining between them. The CDR3 is 16 residues long. Germline V gives CDR1 SNHLY, CDR2 FYNNEI. The CDR3: CASSGPDRHAGQPQHF. CDR3 DNA: TGTGCCAGCAGCGGTCCCGACAGGCACGCGGGTCAGCCCCAGCATTTT. Supplemented by reference TRBV2 and TRBJ1-5, the full variable domain reads EPEVTQTPSHQVTQMGQEVILRCVPISNHLYFYWYRQILGQKVEFLVSFYNNEISEKSEIFDDQFSVERPDGSNFTLKIRSTKLEDSAMYFCASSGPDRHAGQPQHFGDGTRLSIL.

V gene TRBV27 combines with J gene TRBJ2-7, with 9 bases fitting TRBD2. Germline V gene sequence: CDR1 MNHEY, CDR2 SMNVEV (reference sequence). The V gene end was trimmed by 2 bases and the J gene end by 0 bases; junction bases not matched to a gene: 2. The CDR3 is 15 residues long. The CDR3, as DNA: TGTGCCAGCAGTTTAGGCGGGAGGGTCTCCTACGAGCAGTACTTC. It specifies CASSLGGRVSYEQYF.

The CDR3 is CASSLRQGGNEQFF. Here the CDR3 DNA reads TGTGCCAGCAGTTTGAGGCAGGGTGGTAATGAGCAGTTCTTC. The genes are TRBV27 and TRBJ2-1; D is perhaps TRBD1 (5 bases). Per the germline V gene, CDR1 is MNHEY and CDR2 is SMNVEV (reference sequence). V lost 3 bases to trimming and J lost 7 bases, with 13 bases between them. The CDR3 totals 14 residues.

The CDR3 coding sequence is TGTGCCAGCAGCTCCCTGTCAGGGAATGATGGCTACACCTTC. Its translation is CASSSLSGNDGYTF. This rearrangement joins TRBV5-4 to TRBJ1-2; tentative D call: TRBD1 (5 bases). V lost 3 bases and J lost 6, with 15 bases in between. This CDR3 spans 14 amino acids. CDR1 SGHNT and CDR2 YYREEE come from the germline V gene (reference sequence).

The CDR3 DNA is TGTGCCTCTAGACTCGCGAGTCAGCCCCAGCATTTT. It specifies CASRLASQPQHF. V usage is TRBV30 and J usage is TRBJ1-5; no clear D gene. The CDR3 contains 12 residues. In germline, CDR1 is GTSNPN, CDR2 SVGIG (reference sequence). Trimming took off 7 bases at V and 6 bases at J, with 13 bases between the two ends.

V usage is TRBV10-1 and J usage is TRBJ2-5; 9 positions agree with TRBD1. Germline CDR1 reads WNHNN; CDR2 reads SYGVQD (reference sequence). The V and J ends lost 10 bases and 5 bases, in that order; junction bases with no gene match: 5. This CDR3 is 12 amino acids long. The chain's CDR3 is CAKDRGEETQYF. The CDR3 nucleotides are TGCGCCAAGGACAGGGGAGAGGAGACCCAGTACTTC.

This sequence joins TRBV19 and TRBJ1-5; D not certain. Germline V gives CDR1 LNHDA, CDR2 SQIVND (reference sequence). CDR3 length: 17 amino acids. The V gene lost 4 bases and the J gene lost 2 bases, with 18 bases spanning the gap. This CDR3 is CASSTLQWRNGNQPQHF. The CDR3 DNA reads as TGTGCCAGTAGTACCCTCCAATGGAGGAACGGCAATCAGCCCCAGCATTTT.

This clone has just one count. The chain couples TRBV29-1 to TRBJ1-1; the match to TRBD1 covers 8 bases. V lost 2 bases and J lost 5; bases outside the gene matches: 10. The CDR3 extends over 15 amino acids. Germline V gene sequence: CDR1 SQVTM, CDR2 ANQGSEA. The DNA for the CDR3 is TGCAGCGTTGAATCTAGGACAGGGTCGAGGACTGAAGCTTTCTTT. It is translated as CSVESRTGSRTEAFF. The full variable domain, completed using reference TRBV29-1 and TRBJ1-1, is SAVISQKPSRDICQRGTSLTIQCQVDSQVTMMFWYRQQPGQSLTLIATANQGSEATYESGFVIDKFPISRPNLTFSTLTVSNMSPEDSSIYLCSVESRTGSRTEAFFGQGTRLTVV.

The V gene is TRBV30, the J gene TRBJ2-2; tentative D call: TRBD1 (5 bases). Trimming removed 3 bases at V and 4 bases at J, with 21 bases between. This CDR3 spans 17 amino acids. Germline V CDR1 and CDR2: GTSNPN, SVGIG (reference sequence). The CDR3 DNA follows: TGTGCCTGGAGGCCAAGGACGCCAGGGTCGGGCACCGGGGAGCTGTTTTTT. This encodes CAWRPRTPGSGTGELFF. Based on the CDR3 plus reference TRBV30 and TRBJ2-2, the full variable domain is SQTIHQWPATLVQPVGSPLSLECTVEGTSNPNLYWYRQAAGRGLQLLFYSVGIGQISSEVPQNLSASRPQDRQFILSSKKLLLSDSGFYLCAWRPRTPGSGTGELFFGEGSRLTVL.

The chain recombines TRBV19 with TRBJ2-5; tentatively, D is TRBD2 (7 bases). Germline CDR1 LNHDA, CDR2 SQIVND (reference sequence). The CDR3 is 18 residues long. V was clipped by 5 bases and J by 4 bases, with 26 bases between them. The CDR3 is CASSSRGLGGGIVETQYF. CDR3 DNA: TGTGCCAGTAGTTCTCGGGGGCTTGGCGGGGGAATAGTAGAGACCCAGTACTTC.

The chain is built from TRBV28 and TRBJ1-1; TRBD1 matches 8 bases. Germline CDR1 is MDHEN and CDR2 is SYDVKM. This CDR3 has 16 amino acids. Losses at the gene ends were 6 bases for V and 7 bases for J; bases not matched to a gene: 16. CDR3 sequence (DNA): TGTGCCAGCAGGGGGACAGGAAGAAGGGGTATACGTGAAGCTTTCTTT. Protein sequence: CASRGTGRRGIREAFF.

Worth noting for this clone: Compared with germline, one end of the junction differs, possibly owing to a read error. CDR3 sequence (DNA): TGTGCCAGCAGAGAAGACATAGCCGGTGTCTACACCTTC. It encodes CASREDIAGVYTF. V gene TRBV2 combines with J gene TRBJ1-2; no firm D call. This CDR3 comprises 13 residues. Germline loops: CDR1 SNHLY, CDR2 FYNNEI.

The J gene is TRBJ1-4, the V gene TRBV30; 8 nucleotides line up with TRBD1. The CDR3 length is 14 residues. After removal of 4 bases from V and 8 bases from J, the junction contained 9 bases not matched to a gene. CDR1 is GTSNPN, CDR2 SVGIG, per germline (reference sequence). DNA of the CDR3: TGTGCCTGGAAGTGGGGCAGGGGGCAGGAAAAACTGTTTTTT. Translated: CAWKWGRGQEKLFF.

The chain employs TRBV7-2 and TRBJ1-6; maybe TRBD1 (5 bases). Between the trimmed V and J ends, which lost 2 bases and 7 bases, there was a span of 15 bases. CDR1 is SGHTA, CDR2 FQGNSA, per germline. The CDR3 has 16 amino acids. The CDR3 sequence is CASSLSTGRENSPLHF. The CDR3 DNA is TGTGCCAGCAGCTTATCTACGGGGCGAGAGAATTCACCCCTCCACTTT.

This chain links TRBV18 with TRBJ1-5; TRBD1 aligns across 8 bases. Germline loops: CDR1 KGHSH, CDR2 LQKENI. After removal of 4 bases from V and 0 bases from J, the junction contained 8 bases not matched to a gene. The CDR3 totals 17 residues. The CDR3 sequence: CASSLNQGADSNQPQHF. In DNA, the CDR3 is TGTGCCAGCTCACTTAATCAGGGGGCAGATAGCAATCAGCCCCAGCATTTT.

The chain joins TRBV20-1 to TRBJ1-5, with TRBD1 identical over 7 bases. The length of the CDR3 is 13 residues. Germline V gives CDR1 DFQATT, CDR2 SNEGSKA (reference sequence). V gave up 3 bases and J gave up 5 bases; unmatched junction bases: 4. The CDR3 DNA sequence: TGCAGTGCTAGTGAAGGGGGCGATCAGCCCCAGCATTTT. Translation gives CSASEGGDQPQHF.

The rearrangement uses TRBV18 and TRBJ2-2; TRBD1 matches 8 bases. The germline V gene has CDR1 KGHSH and CDR2 LQKENI. The V and J ends lost 5 bases and 2 bases, in that order; junction bases with no gene match: 4. The CDR3 sequence is 15 residues long. CDR3 DNA: TGTGCCAGCTCAAAGGGACAGGCCAACACCGGGGAGCTGTTTTTT. Protein: CASSKGQANTGELFF.

The chain is built from TRBV6-1 and TRBJ2-6; D remains ambiguous. The CDR3 length is 15 residues. From germline, CDR1 is MNHNS and CDR2 SASEGT. Trimming removed 1 base from V and 2 bases from J, with 6 bases in between. The DNA for the CDR3 is TGTGCCAGCAGTGAAGGGTTCGCTGGGGCCAACGTCCTGACTTTC. Translated, it gives CASSEGFAGANVLTF.

The J gene is TRBJ1-1, the V gene TRBV9; 7 bases are a match to TRBD1. The V and J ends lost 2 bases and 1 base, in that order; junction bases with no gene match: 2. The V gene's germline CDR1 is SGDLS and CDR2 YYNGEE. The CDR3 totals 14 residues. The CDR3 loop is CASSVGTENTEAFF. As DNA, the CDR3 is TGTGCCAGCAGCGTCGGGACAGAGAACACTGAAGCTTTCTTT.